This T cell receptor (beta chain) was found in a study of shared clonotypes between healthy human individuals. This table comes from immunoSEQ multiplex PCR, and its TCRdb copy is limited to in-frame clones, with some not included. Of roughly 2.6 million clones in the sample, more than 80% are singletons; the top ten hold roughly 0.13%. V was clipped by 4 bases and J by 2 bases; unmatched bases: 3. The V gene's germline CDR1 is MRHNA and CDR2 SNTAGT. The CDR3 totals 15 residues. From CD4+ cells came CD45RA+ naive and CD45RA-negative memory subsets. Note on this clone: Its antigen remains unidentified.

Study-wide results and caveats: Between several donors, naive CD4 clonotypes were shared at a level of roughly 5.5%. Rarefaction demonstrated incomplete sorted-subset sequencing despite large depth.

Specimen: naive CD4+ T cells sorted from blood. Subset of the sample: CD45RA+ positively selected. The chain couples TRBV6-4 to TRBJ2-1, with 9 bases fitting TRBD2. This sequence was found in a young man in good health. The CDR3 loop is CASSGTSEPYNEQFF. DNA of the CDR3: TGTGCCAGCAGTGGGACTAGCGAACCCTACAATGAGCAGTTCTTC.